This T cell receptor beta chain appears in the sequencing data of a study of cytomegalovirus exposure and HLA in healthy donors. Study-level results: TCR beta chain V- and J-gene trimming was linked, in a later analysis, to a missense variant in DCLRE1C. Presence/absence results assume similar sequencing depth per donor, which may not hold.

CDR3 length equals 16 residues. Germline lookup yields CDR1 MNHNS and CDR2 SASEGT. The V gene lost 0 bases and the J gene lost 3 bases, with 14 bases spanning the gap. With 60 Vbeta and 13 Jbeta primers, the PCR was carried out. TCRdb keeps only in-frame clones here, not all; method: immunoSEQ multiplex PCR. The repertoire holds about 160,000 clones, with about 60% as singletons. Only a few counts were recorded for this clone. Antigen specificity is unknown. This TCR was recovered from a woman in her sixties or seventies in good health and CMV-seropositive. The chain uses TRBV6-1 and TRBJ2-5; no clear D gene. What was sequenced was PBMCs. The DNA of the CDR3 is TGTGCCAGCAGTGAAGCAAGCCCGGTTTCCGAAGAGACCCAGTACTTC. Translated: CASSEASPVSEETQYF.